One and the same sample provided the 5 T cell receptor beta chains below, sequenced in a study of blood T cell repertoires in COVID-19. Sequenced by immunoSEQ multiplex PCR; TCRdb stores in-frame clones only, minus some. The sample has some 300,000 clones, roughly 90% seen once. Sequencing used PBMCs or T cells enriched from blood (not recorded which). These receptors originate from a woman aged 45-59 years who had been exposed to COVID-19.

The gene calls are TRBV27 and TRBJ2-5; 7 bases line up with TRBD1. Trimming at V came to 3 bases and at J to 2 bases, leaving 6 bases not matched to a gene. The CDR3 runs to 15 residues. The V gene's germline CDR1 is MNHEY and CDR2 SMNVEV (reference sequence). The CDR3 here is CASSFSSGQQETQYF. The CDR3 DNA reads as TGTGCCAGCAGTTTTTCCTCGGGACAGCAAGAGACCCAGTACTTC.

This sequence joins TRBV20-1 and TRBJ1-5; D may be TRBD1 (6 bases). Trimming pared 3 bases from V and 6 bases from J, leaving 9 bases between. Germline V CDR1 and CDR2: DFQATT, SNEGSKA (reference sequence). CDR3 length: 12 residues. CDR3 nucleotides: TGCAGTGCTAGTGCCAGGGGTCAGCCCCAGCATTTT. This translates into CSASARGQPQHF.

The chain has TRBV3-1 (or the pseudogene TRBV3-2) and TRBJ1-2; 12 nucleotides match TRBD1. V lost 1 base to trimming and J lost 11 bases; unmatched junction nucleotides: 8. CDR1 is LGHDT, CDR2 YNNKEL, per germline (reference sequence). The CDR3 runs 15 residues. CDR3 loop: CASSQGGTGGTYYTF. DNA for the CDR3: TGTGCCAGCAGCCAAGGGGGGACAGGGGGCACTTATTACACCTTC.

The chain couples TRBV4-1 to TRBJ2-3; 7 nucleotides match TRBD1. The CDR3 spans 17 residues. Germline V CDR1 and CDR2: MGHRA, YSYEKL. The trim removed 2 bases at V and 4 bases at J, leaving 12 bases unmatched. The CDR3 nucleotides read TGCGCCAGCAGCCAAAGTGTGGGTCAGGGGGTTGCAGATACGCAGTATTTT. Translated, it gives CASSQSVGQGVADTQYF.

The rearrangement links TRBV24-1 to TRBJ2-3; TRBD1 aligns across 7 bases. This CDR3 contains 15 residues. Germline V lookup: CDR1 KGHDR, CDR2 SFDVKD. J was trimmed by 2 bases and V by 9 bases; bases with no gene match: 10. The chain's CDR3 is CATGAGTAYTDTQYF. CDR3 in DNA: TGTGCCACCGGGGCCGGGACAGCCTACACAGATACGCAGTATTTT.